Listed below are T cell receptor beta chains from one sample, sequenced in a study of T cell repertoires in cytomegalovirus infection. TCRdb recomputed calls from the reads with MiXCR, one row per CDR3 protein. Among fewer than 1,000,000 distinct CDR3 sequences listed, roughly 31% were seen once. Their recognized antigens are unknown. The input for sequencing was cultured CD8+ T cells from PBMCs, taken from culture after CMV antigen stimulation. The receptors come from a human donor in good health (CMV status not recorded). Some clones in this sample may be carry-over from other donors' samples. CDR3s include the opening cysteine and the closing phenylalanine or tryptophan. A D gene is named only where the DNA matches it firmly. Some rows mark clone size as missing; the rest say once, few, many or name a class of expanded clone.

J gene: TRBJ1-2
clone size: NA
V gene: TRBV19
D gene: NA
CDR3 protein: CASSEGTNYGYTF

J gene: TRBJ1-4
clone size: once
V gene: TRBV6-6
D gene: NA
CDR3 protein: CASSYVAGFNEKLFF

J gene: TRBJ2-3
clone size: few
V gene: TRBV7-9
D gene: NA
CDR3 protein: CASSWGASGGTSATDTQYF

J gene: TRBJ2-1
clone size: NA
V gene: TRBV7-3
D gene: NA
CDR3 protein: CANSLKGQHNEQFF

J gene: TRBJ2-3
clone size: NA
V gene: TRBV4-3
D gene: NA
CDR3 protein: CASSQEKPTDTQYF

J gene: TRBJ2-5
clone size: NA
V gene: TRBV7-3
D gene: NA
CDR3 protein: CASSANGKSQETQYF

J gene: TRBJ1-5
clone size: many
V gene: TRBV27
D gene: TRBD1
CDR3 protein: CASSSSTGEDQPQHF

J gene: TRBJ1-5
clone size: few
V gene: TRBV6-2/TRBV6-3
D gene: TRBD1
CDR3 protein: CASSSGQVGNQPQHF

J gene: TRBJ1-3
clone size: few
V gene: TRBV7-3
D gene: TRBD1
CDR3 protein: CASSTGGTGNTIYF

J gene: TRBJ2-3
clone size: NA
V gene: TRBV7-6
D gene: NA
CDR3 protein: CASSFGTFSTDTQYF

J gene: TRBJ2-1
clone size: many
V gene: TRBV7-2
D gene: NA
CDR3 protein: CASSLRSDNEQFF

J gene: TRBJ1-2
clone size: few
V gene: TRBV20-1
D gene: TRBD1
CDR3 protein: CSAKPGQSELLAVSTYGYTF

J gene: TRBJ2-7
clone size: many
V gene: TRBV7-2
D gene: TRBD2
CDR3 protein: CASSTQGLAAQEQYF

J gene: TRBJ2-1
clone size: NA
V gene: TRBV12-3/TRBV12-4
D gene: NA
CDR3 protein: CASSFVLYNEQFF

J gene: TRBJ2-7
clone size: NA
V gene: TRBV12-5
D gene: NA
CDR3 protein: CASGSGGPIYEQYF

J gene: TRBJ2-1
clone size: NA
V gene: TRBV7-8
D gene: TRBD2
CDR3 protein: CASSLGWGGGDNEQFF

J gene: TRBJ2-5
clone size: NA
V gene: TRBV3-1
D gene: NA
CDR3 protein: CASSPEGPLDGKTQYF

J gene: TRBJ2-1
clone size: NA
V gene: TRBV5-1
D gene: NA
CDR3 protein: CASSPEGTHNEQFF

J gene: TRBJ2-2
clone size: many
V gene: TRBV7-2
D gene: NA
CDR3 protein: CASSWTVTGELFF

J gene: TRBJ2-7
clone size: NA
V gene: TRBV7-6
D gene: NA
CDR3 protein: CANSLNQGNEQYF

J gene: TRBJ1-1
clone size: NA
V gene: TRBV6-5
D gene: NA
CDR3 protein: CASSYGGGVGTEAFF

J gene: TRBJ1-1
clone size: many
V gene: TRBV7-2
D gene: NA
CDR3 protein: CASTQTWDTEAFF

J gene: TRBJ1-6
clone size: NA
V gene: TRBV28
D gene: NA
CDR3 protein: CASEPSSYNSPLHF

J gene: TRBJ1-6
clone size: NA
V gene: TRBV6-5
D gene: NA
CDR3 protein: CASGEGGNSPLHF

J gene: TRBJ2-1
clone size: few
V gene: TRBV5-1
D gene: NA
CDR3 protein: CASSHGRDRPYNEQFF

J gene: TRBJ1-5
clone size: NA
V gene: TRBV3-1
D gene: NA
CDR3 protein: CASSQRDTNQPQHF

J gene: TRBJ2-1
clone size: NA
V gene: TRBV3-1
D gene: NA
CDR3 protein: CASSPDLGPNEQFF

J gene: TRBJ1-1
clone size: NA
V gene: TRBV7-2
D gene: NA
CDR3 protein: CASSLVRRGDTEAFF

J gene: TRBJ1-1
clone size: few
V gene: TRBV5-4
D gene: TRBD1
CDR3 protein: CASSLGPGTANTEAFF

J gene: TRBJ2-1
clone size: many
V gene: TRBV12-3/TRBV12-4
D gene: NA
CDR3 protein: CASRAQGHHNEQFF

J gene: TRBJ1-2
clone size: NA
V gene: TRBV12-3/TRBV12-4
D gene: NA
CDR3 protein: CASTQTGQYGYTF

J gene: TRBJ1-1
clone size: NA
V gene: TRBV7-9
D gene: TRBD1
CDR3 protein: CASSGRQGVNTEAFF

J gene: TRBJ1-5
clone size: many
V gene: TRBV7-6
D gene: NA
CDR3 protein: CASSASGLDQPQHF

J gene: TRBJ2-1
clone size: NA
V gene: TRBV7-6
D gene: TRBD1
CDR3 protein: CACTGQGTYEQFF

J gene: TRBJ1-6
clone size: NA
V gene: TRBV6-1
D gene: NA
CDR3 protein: CASSGNNSPLHF

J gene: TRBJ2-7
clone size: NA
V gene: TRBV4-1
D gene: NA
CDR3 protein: CASSRGPGGPAYEQYF

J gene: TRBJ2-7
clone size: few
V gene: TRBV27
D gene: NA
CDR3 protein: CASSLVVGREQYF

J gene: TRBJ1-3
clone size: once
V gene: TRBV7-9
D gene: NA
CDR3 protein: CASSPRDADLEGNTIYF

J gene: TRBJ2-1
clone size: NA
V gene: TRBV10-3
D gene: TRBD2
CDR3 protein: CAISPLSGLAGSSYNEQFF

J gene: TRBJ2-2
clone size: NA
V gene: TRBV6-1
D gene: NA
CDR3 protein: CASSELGLIANTGELFF

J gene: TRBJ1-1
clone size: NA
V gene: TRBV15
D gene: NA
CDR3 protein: CATSRKTGPNTEAFF

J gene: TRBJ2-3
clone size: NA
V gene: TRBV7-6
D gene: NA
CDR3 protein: CASSPDFGDTQYF

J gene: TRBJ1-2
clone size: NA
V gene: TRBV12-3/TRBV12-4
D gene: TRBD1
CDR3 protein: CASSGVGDRGIYGYTF

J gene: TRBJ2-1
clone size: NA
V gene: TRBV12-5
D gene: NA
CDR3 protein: CASGLVRSPIRHYNEQFF

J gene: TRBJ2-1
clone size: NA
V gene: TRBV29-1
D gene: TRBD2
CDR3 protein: CSVLAGALYNEQFF

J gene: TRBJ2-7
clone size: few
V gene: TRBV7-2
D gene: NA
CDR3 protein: CASSEDLTYEQYF

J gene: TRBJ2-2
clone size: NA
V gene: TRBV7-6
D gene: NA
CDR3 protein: CASSFITDYTGELFF

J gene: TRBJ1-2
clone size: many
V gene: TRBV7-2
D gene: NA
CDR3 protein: CASSLVVTNYGYTF

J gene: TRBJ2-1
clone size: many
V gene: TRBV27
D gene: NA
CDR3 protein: CASSDMSYSYNEQFF